Shown below are 29 T cell receptor beta chains from a single sample sequenced in a study of blood T cell repertoires in COVID-19. Clones were sequenced by immunoSEQ multiplex PCR, and TCRdb holds only the in-frame ones, with some missing. Found here are 85,000 to 120,000 clones, more than 75% of them singletons; the top ten hold 9.5% to 10%. The specimen sequenced was peripheral blood. These receptors were collected from a man in his 60s with active or convalescent COVID-19.

As DNA, the CDR3 is TGCGCCAGCAGCCAATACCTAGCGGGAGTTCGCGATGAGCAGTTCTTC. This translates into CASSQYLAGVRDEQFF. This chain joins TRBV4-3 and TRBJ2-1; 10 positions match TRBD2. Per the germline V gene, CDR1 is LGHNA and CDR2 is YSLEER. Trimming removed 2 bases from V and 8 bases from J; junction bases left unmatched: 9. The CDR3 consists of 16 residues.

J is TRBJ1-1 and V is TRBV12-3 or TRBV12-4; 9 bases agree with TRBD1. The ends lost 6 bases at V and 14 bases at J; junction bases unmatched: 7. This CDR3 has 11 residues. Here the CDR3 reads CASSYGTGRFF. In DNA, the CDR3 is TGTGCCAGCAGCTACGGGACAGGGCGATTCTTT.

The V call is TRBV27, the J call TRBJ2-7; 7 bases are a match to TRBD2. CDR1 and CDR2 (germline): MNHEY, SMNVEV (reference sequence). V lost 6 bases to trimming and J lost 0 bases; unmatched junction nucleotides: 5. CDR3 size: 14 residues. CDR3 residues: CASRLARSSYEQYV. CDR3 nucleotide sequence: TGTGCCAGCAGACTAGCGAGGAGCTCCTACGAGCAGTACGTC.

The rearrangement uses TRBV7-8 and TRBJ2-1; possibly TRBD1 for D (6 bases). Trimming took off 5 bases at V and 9 bases at J, with 17 bases between the two ends. This CDR3 has 14 amino acids. CDR1 SGHVS and CDR2 FQNEAQ come from the germline V gene. The CDR3 spells CASSRPRGSSEQFF. In DNA form, the CDR3 reads TGTGCCAGCAGCCGTCCCAGGGGTAGCAGTGAGCAGTTCTTC.

The chain couples TRBV6-5 to TRBJ1-5; 9 bases line up with TRBD1. The CDR3 spans 15 residues. The germline gives CDR1 MNHEY, CDR2 SVGAGI. Trimming took 7 bases from V and 2 from J; bases not matched to a gene: 6. The CDR3 spells CASIRQGVGNQPQHF. The CDR3 coding sequence is TGTGCCAGCATAAGACAGGGGGTCGGCAATCAGCCCCAGCATTTT.

As DNA, the CDR3 is TGTGCCAGCAGCTCCTCGGGACTCCACACCGGGGAGCTGTTTTTT. Translation gives CASSSSGLHTGELFF. The chain links TRBV7-2 to TRBJ2-2; possibly TRBD2 for D (6 bases). Germline lookup yields CDR1 SGHTA and CDR2 FQGNSA. This CDR3 spans 15 amino acids. V lost 4 bases, J lost 3 bases, and 12 bases lay in between.

CDR3 loop: CASSIGTGYNYGYTF. The CDR3 DNA follows: TGTGCCAGTAGTATCGGGACAGGATACAACTATGGCTACACCTTC. This chain joins TRBV19 and TRBJ1-2; TRBD1 matches at 8 bases. The CDR3 has 15 amino acids. Germline V gives CDR1 LNHDA, CDR2 SQIVND (reference sequence). J lost 2 bases, V lost 3 bases, and 5 bases had no gene match.

This clone is judged medium-sized. This rearrangement joins TRBV9 to TRBJ1-5; unclear D gene. Germline V gene lookup returns CDR1 SGDLS and CDR2 YYNGEE. Trimming pared 0 bases from V and 1 base from J, leaving 5 bases between. There are 14 residues in the CDR3. CDR3: CASSVDGSNQPQHF. The CDR3 DNA reads as TGTGCCAGCAGCGTAGACGGGAGCAATCAGCCCCAGCATTTT.

V is TRBV7-9 and J is TRBJ2-2; 13 nucleotides agree with TRBD2. The germline V gene encodes CDR1 SEHNR and CDR2 FQNEAQ (reference sequence). Germline trimming cut 4 bases from V and 2 bases from J; bases unmatched to any gene: 1. This CDR3 region has 16 residues. CDR3 sequence reads: CASSSGLAGNTGELFF. CDR3 in DNA: TGTGCCAGCAGCTCGGGACTAGCGGGAAACACCGGGGAGCTGTTTTTT.

This clone was observed once. The rearrangement uses TRBV19 and TRBJ1-1; D is perhaps TRBD1 (5 bases). The CDR3 is 15 amino acids. V lost 5 bases and J lost 5, with 18 bases in between. Germline assignment: CDR1 LNHDA and CDR2 SQIVND (reference sequence). The CDR3 is CASSPPDRTRTEAFF. CDR3 DNA sequence: TGTGCCAGTAGTCCCCCCGACAGAACCAGGACTGAAGCTTTCTTT.

This clone was counted between two and nine times. CDR3 sequence reads: CASSFAGHQPQHF. CDR3 in DNA: TGTGCCAGCAGTTTCGCAGGTCATCAGCCCCAGCATTTT. V usage is TRBV12-3 or TRBV12-4 and J usage is TRBJ1-5; the D is unclear. Trimming stripped 3 bases from V and 5 bases from J, with 8 bases between. The CDR3 is 13 residues long.

This chain connects TRBV7-2 to TRBJ1-5, with TRBD1 as a possible D gene (6 bases). CDR1 is SGHTA and CDR2 is FQGNSA in the germline V gene. V lost 5 bases to trimming and J lost 7 bases, with 12 bases between them. The CDR3 sequence is 13 residues long. The CDR3 coding sequence is TGTGCCAGCAGCCCCAGGGGCCACCAGCCCCAGCATTTT. Encoded protein: CASSPRGHQPQHF.

The chain employs TRBV5-1 and TRBJ2-1; 8 nucleotides align to TRBD2. CDR3 length: 15 amino acids. Germline V gene sequence: CDR1 SGHRS, CDR2 YFSETQ. J was trimmed by 2 bases and V by 4 bases; bases with no gene match: 5. The CDR3, as DNA: TGCGCCAGCAGCCTTAGCGGGGCCGCCTACAATGAGCAGTTCTTC. It is translated as CASSLSGAAYNEQFF.

The chain links TRBV11-2 to TRBJ1-2; D not certain. The CDR3 runs to 14 residues. Germline assignment: CDR1 SGHAT and CDR2 FQNNGV. With 0 bases removed from V and 4 bases from J, the gap between germline ends came to 9 bases. The CDR3 protein is CASSLDPSGYGYTF. The CDR3 coding sequence is TGTGCCAGCAGCTTAGATCCCTCAGGCTATGGCTACACCTTC.

The chain combines TRBV11-2 with TRBJ1-3; 9 bases agree with TRBD1. V shed 4 bases, J shed 4 bases, and the junction held 5 bases outside the gene matches. The CDR3 has 15 amino acids. Germline V gene lookup returns CDR1 SGHAT and CDR2 FQNNGV. CDR3 in DNA: TGTGCCAGCAGCTCCCGGGACAGGGAAGGAAACACCATATATTTT. The encoded protein is CASSSRDREGNTIYF. Filled out from reference TRBV11-2 and TRBJ1-3, the complete variable domain reads EAGVAQSPRYKIIEKRQSVAFWCNPISGHATLYWYQQILGQGPKLLIQFQNNGVVDDSQLPKDRFSAERLKGVDSTLKIQPAKLEDSAVYLCASSSRDREGNTIYFGEGSWLTVV.

This clone appeared a single time. The chain is built from TRBV5-5 and TRBJ1-5; 7 bases are shared with TRBD1. Germline CDR1 SGHKS, CDR2 YYEKEE (reference sequence). J was trimmed by 0 bases and V by 4 bases; bases with no gene match: 4. There are 15 residues in the CDR3. CDR3 sequence (DNA): TGTGCCAGCAGCAGTCGACAGGGTAGCAATCAGCCCCAGCATTTT. Residues: CASSSRQGSNQPQHF.

Details on this clone: Other DNA sequences within the sample encode an identical CDR3. The chain couples TRBV18 to TRBJ1-2, with D possibly being TRBD1 (6 bases). Germline V gene sequence: CDR1 KGHSH, CDR2 LQKENI. The CDR3 has 12 residues. Trimming removed 3 bases from V and 6 bases from J, with 8 bases in between. The CDR3 protein is CASSPTGNGYTF. The CDR3 nucleotides read TGTGCCAGCTCACCCACAGGGAATGGCTACACCTTC.

The chain has TRBV13 and TRBJ1-4; D is possibly TRBD1 (6 bases). V was cut by 4 bases and J by 1 base, with 16 bases left in between. The CDR3 loop spans 17 amino acids. The germline gives CDR1 PRHDT, CDR2 FYEKMQ (reference sequence). This chain's CDR3 is CASSSTGWGRTNEKLFF. CDR3 bases: TGTGCCAGCAGCTCTACAGGGTGGGGTAGAACTAATGAAAAACTGTTTTTT.

The chain employs TRBV4-3 and TRBJ1-2; 7 bases match TRBD1. Trimming cost V 1 base and J 4 bases; bases outside gene matches: 6. This CDR3 contains 15 residues. Germline V CDR1 and CDR2: LGHNA, YSLEER. Written as DNA, the CDR3 is TGCGCCAGCAGCCAAGTAGGCAGGGACAGCTATGGCTACACCTTC. Protein sequence: CASSQVGRDSYGYTF.

The chain is built from TRBV5-1 and TRBJ1-2; 8 nucleotides line up with TRBD1. V was pared by 1 base and J by 4 bases, with 3 bases of the junction left unmatched. The CDR3 has 14 amino acids. Germline lookup yields CDR1 SGHRS and CDR2 YFSETQ. CDR3 sequence reads: CASSLTGGSYGYTF. The DNA for the CDR3 is TGCGCCAGCAGCTTGACAGGGGGGAGCTATGGCTACACCTTC.

V and J are TRBV2 and TRBJ2-2; D gene unclear. CDR1 SNHLY and CDR2 FYNNEI come from the germline V gene. Trimming pared 6 bases from V and 6 bases from J, leaving 8 bases between. The CDR3 sequence is 12 residues long. The CDR3 nucleotides read TGTGCCAGCAGACCGGGTCCCGGGGAGCTGTTTTTT. Its protein is CASRPGPGELFF.

This chain links TRBV27 with TRBJ2-7; the D gene is possibly TRBD1 (5 bases). Germline V lookup: CDR1 MNHEY, CDR2 SMNVEV (reference sequence). The CDR3 extends over 14 amino acids. Trimming removed 4 bases from V and 0 bases from J, with 10 bases in between. This CDR3 reads CASSSGFSSYEQYV. CDR3 in DNA: TGTGCCAGCAGTTCAGGGTTCAGCTCCTACGAGCAGTACGTC.

This clone was picked up one time. The V gene is TRBV30, the J gene TRBJ1-4, with 8 bases matching TRBD1. CDR3 length equals 13 residues. Germline-derived CDR1 and CDR2 are GTSNPN and SVGIG (reference sequence). V lost 4 bases to trimming and J lost 7 bases; unmatched junction nucleotides: 5. CDR3 sequence (DNA): TGTGCCTGGATTACCGGGACAGGTGAAAAACTGTTTTTT. Protein sequence: CAWITGTGEKLFF.

The chain couples TRBV6-2 or TRBV6-3 to TRBJ1-2; TRBD1 aligns across 7 bases. The germline gives CDR1 MNHEY, CDR2 SVGEGT. V shed 5 bases, J shed 2 bases, and the junction held 8 bases outside the gene matches. The CDR3 is 15 amino acids. The CDR3 loop reads CASSGGQSSNYGYTF. CDR3 DNA sequence: TGTGCCAGCAGTGGGGGACAGAGTAGCAACTATGGCTACACCTTC.

The rearrangement joins TRBV19 to TRBJ1-2; D remains ambiguous. The germline gives CDR1 LNHDA, CDR2 SQIVND (reference sequence). The CDR3 has 11 residues. The V end lost 6 bases, the J end lost 6 bases, and 8 bases lay between the germline ends. This chain's CDR3 is CASRAGDGYTF. CDR3 sequence (DNA): TGTGCCAGTAGGGCCGGGGATGGCTACACCTTC.

The chain combines TRBV11-2 with TRBJ2-5; D perhaps matches TRBD2 (6 bases). The V end was cut by 1 base, the J end by 5 bases, with 14 bases between. The CDR3 loop spans 15 amino acids. CDR1 SGHAT and CDR2 FQNNGV come from the germline V gene. CDR3 in amino acids: CASSLAINREETQYF. In DNA form, the CDR3 reads TGTGCCAGCAGCTTAGCCATCAACCGGGAGGAGACCCAGTACTTC.

This chain joins TRBV7-2 and TRBJ2-1; 9 bases line up with TRBD2. Germline lookup yields CDR1 SGHTA and CDR2 FQGNSA. This CDR3 region has 16 residues. The junction had 8 bases not matched to a gene; V was cut back by 4 bases and J by 4 bases. The chain's CDR3 is CASSSLAGSLYNEQFF. In DNA, the CDR3 is TGTGCCAGCAGCTCTCTAGCGGGATCATTGTACAATGAGCAGTTCTTC.

The V gene is TRBV5-1, the J gene TRBJ1-2; 10 nucleotides match TRBD1. This CDR3 spans 17 amino acids. V was clipped by 5 bases and J by 3 bases; unmatched bases: 13. Per the germline V gene, CDR1 is SGHRS and CDR2 is YFSETQ. The CDR3 DNA is TGCGCCAGCAGAGATTCCGGGACAGGGGATTTTGACTATGGCTACACCTTC. Protein: CASRDSGTGDFDYGYTF.

This clone appeared once. This chain uses TRBV4-1 with TRBJ2-7; possibly TRBD2 for D (6 bases). The CDR3 length is 15 residues. Germline lookup yields CDR1 MGHRA and CDR2 YSYEKL. V was clipped by 0 bases and J by 4 bases, with 13 bases between them. CDR3: CASSQEPSGLYEQYF. CDR3 DNA sequence: TGCGCCAGCAGCCAAGAACCAAGCGGGTTATACGAGCAGTACTTC.